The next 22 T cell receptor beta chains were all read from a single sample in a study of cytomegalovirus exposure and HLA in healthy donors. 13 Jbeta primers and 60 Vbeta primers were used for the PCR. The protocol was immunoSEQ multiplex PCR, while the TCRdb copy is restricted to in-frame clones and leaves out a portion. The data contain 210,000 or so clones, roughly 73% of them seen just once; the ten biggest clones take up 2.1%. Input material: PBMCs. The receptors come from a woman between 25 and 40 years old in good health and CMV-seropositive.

The CDR3 DNA is TGTGCCAGCAGCTCTACCCGAGGACAGGGAGGATCACCCCTCCACTTT. Translated: CASSSTRGQGGSPLHF. The V and J genes are TRBV7-9 and TRBJ1-6; 8 bases map to TRBD1. CDR1 is SEHNR and CDR2 is FQNEAQ in the germline V gene (reference sequence). V was pared by 4 bases and J by 10 bases, with 12 bases of the junction left unmatched. This CDR3 has 16 residues.

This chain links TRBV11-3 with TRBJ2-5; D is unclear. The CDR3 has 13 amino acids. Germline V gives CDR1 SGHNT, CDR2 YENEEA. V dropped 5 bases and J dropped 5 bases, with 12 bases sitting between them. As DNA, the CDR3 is TGTGCCAGCAGCCCGGGTTCAGAGGAGACCCAGTACTTC. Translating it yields CASSPGSEETQYF.

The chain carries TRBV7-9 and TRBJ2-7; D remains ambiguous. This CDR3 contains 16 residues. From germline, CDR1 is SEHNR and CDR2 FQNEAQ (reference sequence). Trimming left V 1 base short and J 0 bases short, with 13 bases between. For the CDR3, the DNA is TGTGCCAGCAGCTTAGGCCATCATAGTTCCTCCTACGAGCAGTACTTC. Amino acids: CASSLGHHSSSYEQYF.

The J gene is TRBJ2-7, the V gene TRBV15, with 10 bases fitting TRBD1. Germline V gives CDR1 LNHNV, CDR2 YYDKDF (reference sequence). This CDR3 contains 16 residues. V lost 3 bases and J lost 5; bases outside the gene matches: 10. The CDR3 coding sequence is TGTGCCACCAGCAGGTTACTGGGACAGGGGTCCCACGAGCAGTACTTC. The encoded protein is CATSRLLGQGSHEQYF.

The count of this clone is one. DNA for the CDR3: TGTGCCACCAGCGTTACACCGAACACTGAAGCTTTCTTT. Translated, it gives CATSVTPNTEAFF. The chain joins TRBV15 to TRBJ1-1, with unresolved D. Between the trimmed V and J ends, which lost 5 bases and 1 base, there was a span of 8 bases. In germline, CDR1 is LNHNV, CDR2 YYDKDF (reference sequence). CDR3 size: 13 residues.

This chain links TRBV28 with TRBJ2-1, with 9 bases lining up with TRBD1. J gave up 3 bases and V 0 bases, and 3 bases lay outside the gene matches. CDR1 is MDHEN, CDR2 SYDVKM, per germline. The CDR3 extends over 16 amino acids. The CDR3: CASSLWGDRVYNEQFF. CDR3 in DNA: TGTGCCAGCAGTTTATGGGGGGACAGGGTCTACAATGAGCAGTTCTTC.

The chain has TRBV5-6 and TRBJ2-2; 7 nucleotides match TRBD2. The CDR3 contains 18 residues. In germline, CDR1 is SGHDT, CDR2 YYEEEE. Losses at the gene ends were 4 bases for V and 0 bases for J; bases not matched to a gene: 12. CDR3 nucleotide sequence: TGTGCCAGCAGCCAACTAAAGGGGAGGGGTCCGAACACCGGGGAGCTGTTTTTT. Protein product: CASSQLKGRGPNTGELFF.

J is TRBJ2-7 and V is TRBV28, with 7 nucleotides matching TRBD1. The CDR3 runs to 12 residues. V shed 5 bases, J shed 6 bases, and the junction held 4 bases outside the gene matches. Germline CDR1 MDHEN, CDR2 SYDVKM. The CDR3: CASSLAGGEQYF. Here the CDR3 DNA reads TGTGCCAGCAGTCTAGCAGGGGGCGAGCAGTACTTC.

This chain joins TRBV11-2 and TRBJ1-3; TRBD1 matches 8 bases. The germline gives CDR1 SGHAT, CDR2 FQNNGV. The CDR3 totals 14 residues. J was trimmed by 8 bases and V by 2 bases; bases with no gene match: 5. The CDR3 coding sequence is TGTGCCAGCAGCTTAACAGACAGGGGACACACCATATATTTT. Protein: CASSLTDRGHTIYF.

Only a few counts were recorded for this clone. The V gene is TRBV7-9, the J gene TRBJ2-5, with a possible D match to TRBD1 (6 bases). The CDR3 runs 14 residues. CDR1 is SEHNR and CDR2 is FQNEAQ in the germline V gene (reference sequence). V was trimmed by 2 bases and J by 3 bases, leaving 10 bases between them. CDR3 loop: CASSLNYREETQYF. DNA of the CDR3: TGTGCCAGCAGCTTAAATTACAGGGAAGAGACCCAGTACTTC.

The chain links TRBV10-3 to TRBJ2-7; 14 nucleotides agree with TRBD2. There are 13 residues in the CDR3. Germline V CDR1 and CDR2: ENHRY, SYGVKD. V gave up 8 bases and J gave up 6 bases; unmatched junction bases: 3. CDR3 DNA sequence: TGTGCCATCGGGACTAGCGGGGGAGGCGAGCAGTACTTC. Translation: CAIGTSGGGEQYF.

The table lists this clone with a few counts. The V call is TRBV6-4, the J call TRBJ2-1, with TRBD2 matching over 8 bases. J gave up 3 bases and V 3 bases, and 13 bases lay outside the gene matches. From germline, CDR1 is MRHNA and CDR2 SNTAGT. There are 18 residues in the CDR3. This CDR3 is CASSETGRTSGLYNEQFF. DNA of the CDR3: TGTGCCAGCAGTGAGACAGGCCGAACTAGCGGCCTCTACAATGAGCAGTTCTTC.

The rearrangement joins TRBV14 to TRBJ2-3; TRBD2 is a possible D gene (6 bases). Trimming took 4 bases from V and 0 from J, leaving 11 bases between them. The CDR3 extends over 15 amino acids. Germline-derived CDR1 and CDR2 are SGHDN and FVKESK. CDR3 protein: CASSRRAASTDTQYF. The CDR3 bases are TGTGCCAGCAGCCGGAGGGCAGCTAGCACAGATACGCAGTATTTT.

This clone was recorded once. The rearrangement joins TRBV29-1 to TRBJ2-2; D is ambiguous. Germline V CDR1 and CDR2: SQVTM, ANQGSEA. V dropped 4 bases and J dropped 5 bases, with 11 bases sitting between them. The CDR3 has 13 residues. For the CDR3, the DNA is TGCAGCGTTGCTGAGTCTTTGACCGGGGAGCTGTTTTTT. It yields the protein CSVAESLTGELFF.

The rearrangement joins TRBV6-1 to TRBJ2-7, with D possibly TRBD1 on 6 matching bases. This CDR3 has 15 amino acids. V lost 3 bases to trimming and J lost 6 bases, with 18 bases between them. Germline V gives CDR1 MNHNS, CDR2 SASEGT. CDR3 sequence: CASSDWLPGVVEQYF. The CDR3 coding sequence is TGTGCCAGCAGTGATTGGCTCCCAGGGGTTGTCGAGCAGTACTTC.

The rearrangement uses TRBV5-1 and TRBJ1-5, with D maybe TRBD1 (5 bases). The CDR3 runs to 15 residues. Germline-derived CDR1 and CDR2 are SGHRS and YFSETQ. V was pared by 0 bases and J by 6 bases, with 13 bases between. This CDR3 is CASSLASGVSQPQHF. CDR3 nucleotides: TGCGCCAGCAGCTTGGCCTCGGGGGTGAGTCAGCCCCAGCATTTT.

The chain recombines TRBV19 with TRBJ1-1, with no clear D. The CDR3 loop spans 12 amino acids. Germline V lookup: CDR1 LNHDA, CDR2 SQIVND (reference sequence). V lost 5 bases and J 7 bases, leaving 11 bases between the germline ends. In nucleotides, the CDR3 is TGTGCCAGTAGTTTTAGACGGGGTGAAGCTTTCTTT. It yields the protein CASSFRRGEAFF.

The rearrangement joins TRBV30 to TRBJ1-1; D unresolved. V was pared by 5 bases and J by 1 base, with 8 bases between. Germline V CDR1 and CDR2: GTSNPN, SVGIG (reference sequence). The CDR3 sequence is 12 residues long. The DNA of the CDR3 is TGTGCCTGGGGGCCCTCGAACACTGAAGCTTTCTTT. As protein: CAWGPSNTEAFF.

CDR3 DNA: TGCGCCAGCAGCCCTAGGACTAGCGGCCACACCGGGGAGCTGTTTTTT. Translation gives CASSPRTSGHTGELFF. The chain has TRBV5-1 and TRBJ2-2; 10 bases fit TRBD2. The CDR3 loop spans 16 amino acids. Per the germline V gene, CDR1 is SGHRS and CDR2 is YFSETQ. V was pared by 4 bases and J by 3 bases, with 6 bases of the junction left unmatched.

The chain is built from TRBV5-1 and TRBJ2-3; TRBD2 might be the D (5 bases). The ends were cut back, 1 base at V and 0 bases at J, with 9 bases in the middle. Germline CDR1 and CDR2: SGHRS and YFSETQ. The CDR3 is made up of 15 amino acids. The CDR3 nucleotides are TGCGCCAGCAGCTTGTCAGCGGCTAGCACAGATACGCAGTATTTT. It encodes CASSLSAASTDTQYF.

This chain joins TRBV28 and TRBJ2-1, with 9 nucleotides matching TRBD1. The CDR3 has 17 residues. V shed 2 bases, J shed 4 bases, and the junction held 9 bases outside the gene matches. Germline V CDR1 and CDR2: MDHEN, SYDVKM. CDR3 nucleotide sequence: TGTGCCAGCAGTTTAGGCCAGGGACAGGGTGTTTACAATGAGCAGTTCTTC. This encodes CASSLGQGQGVYNEQFF.

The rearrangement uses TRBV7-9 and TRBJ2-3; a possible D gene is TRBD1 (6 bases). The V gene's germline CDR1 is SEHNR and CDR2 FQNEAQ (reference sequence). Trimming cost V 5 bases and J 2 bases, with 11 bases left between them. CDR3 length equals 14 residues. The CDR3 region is CASSATGTTDTQYF. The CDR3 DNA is TGTGCCAGCAGCGCCACAGGGACCACAGATACGCAGTATTTT.